The sample holds a few counts of the clone carrying this T cell receptor (beta chain). Antigen unknown. This sample is part of a study of beta chain features in type 1 diabetes. Study outcomes and limitations: Shortening that was moderate but significant affected the TCRB CDR3s of Type 1 diabetes patients in all four CD4+ subsets.

Investigators reverse transcribed all isolated RNA, so they sequenced expressed TCRB transcripts. Method: immunoSEQ multiplex PCR; TCRdb's copy keeps in-frame clones and lacks some. The table includes around 280,000 clones, over 14% detected once. The V and J ends lost 5 bases and 5 bases respectively, with 10 bases between them. Germline loops: CDR1 SGHAT, CDR2 FQNNGV. The CDR3 runs to 13 residues. This chain joins TRBV11-2 and TRBJ2-4; D ambiguous. The receptor was isolated from a man aged 18 to 30 with type 1 diabetes. Specimen: naive CD4+ T cells from blood. The chain's CDR3 is CASSPRGENIQYF. The CDR3 DNA reads TGTGCCAGCAGCCCCCGAGGCGAAAACATTCAGTACTTC.